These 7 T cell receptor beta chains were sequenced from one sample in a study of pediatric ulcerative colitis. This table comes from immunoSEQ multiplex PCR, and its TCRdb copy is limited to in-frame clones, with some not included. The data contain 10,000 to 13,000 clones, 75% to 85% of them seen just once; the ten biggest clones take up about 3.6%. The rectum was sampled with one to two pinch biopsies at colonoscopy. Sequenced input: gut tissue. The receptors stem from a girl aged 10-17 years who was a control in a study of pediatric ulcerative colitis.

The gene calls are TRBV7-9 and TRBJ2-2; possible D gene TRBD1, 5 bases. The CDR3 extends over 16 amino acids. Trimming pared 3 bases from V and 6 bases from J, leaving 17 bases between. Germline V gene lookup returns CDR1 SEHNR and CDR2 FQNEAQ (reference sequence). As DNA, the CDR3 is TGTGCCAGCAGCTTTCCGGCAGGGCAAGGCGCCGGGGAGCTGTTTTTT. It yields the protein CASSFPAGQGAGELFF.

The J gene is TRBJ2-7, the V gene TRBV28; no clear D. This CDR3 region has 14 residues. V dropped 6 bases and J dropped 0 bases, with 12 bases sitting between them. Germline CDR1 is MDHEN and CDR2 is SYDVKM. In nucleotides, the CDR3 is TGTGCCAGCAGGCAAGTTGAGGCCTCCTACGAGCAGTACTTC. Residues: CASRQVEASYEQYF.

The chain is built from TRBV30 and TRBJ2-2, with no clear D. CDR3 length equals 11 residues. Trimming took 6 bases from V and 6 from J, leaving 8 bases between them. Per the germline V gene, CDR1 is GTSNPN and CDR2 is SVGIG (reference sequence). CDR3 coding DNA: TGTGCCTGTGGGATGTCCGGGGAGCTGTTTTTT. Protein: CACGMSGELFF.

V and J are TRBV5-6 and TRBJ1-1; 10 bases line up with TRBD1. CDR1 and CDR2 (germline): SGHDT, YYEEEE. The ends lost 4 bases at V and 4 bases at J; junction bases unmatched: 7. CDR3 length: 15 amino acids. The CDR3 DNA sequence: TGTGCCAGCAGCAGTCTGGGACAGGGGAGCACTGAAGCTTTCTTT. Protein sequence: CASSSLGQGSTEAFF.

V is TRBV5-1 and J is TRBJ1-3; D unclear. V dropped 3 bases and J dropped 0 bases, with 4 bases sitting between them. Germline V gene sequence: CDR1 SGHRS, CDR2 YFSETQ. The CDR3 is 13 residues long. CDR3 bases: TGCGCCAGCAGCTGGACCTCTGGAAACACCATATATTTT. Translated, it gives CASSWTSGNTIYF.

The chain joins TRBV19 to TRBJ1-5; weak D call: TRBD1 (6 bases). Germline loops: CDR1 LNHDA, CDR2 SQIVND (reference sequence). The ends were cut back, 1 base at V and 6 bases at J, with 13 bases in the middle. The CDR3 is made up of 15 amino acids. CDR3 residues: CASSIGEGRGQPQHF. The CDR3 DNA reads TGTGCCAGTAGTATAGGTGAGGGCAGGGGTCAGCCCCAGCATTTT.

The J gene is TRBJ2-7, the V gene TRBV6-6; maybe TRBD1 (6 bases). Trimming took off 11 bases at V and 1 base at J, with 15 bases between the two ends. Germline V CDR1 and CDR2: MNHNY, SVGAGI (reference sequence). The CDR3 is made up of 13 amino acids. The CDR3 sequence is CACGNRESYEQYF. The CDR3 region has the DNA TGTGCCTGCGGAAACAGGGAGTCCTACGAGCAGTACTTC.